This is a list of T cell receptor beta chains from one sample in a study of somatic mutations in cytotoxic T cells in rheumatoid arthritis. Clones were read by immunoSEQ multiplex PCR, and TCRdb kept only the in-frame ones, dropping some. The table lists about 15,000 clones, about three quarters of them singletons. What was sequenced was CD8+ T cells sorted from blood. The receptors stem from an adult with rheumatoid arthritis. Both conserved end residues are part of each CDR3. D genes are given only for firm matches. A clone size is listed for some rows: how often the clone was seen (once, few, many), or a class if it is expanded.

TRBJ2-1 | TRBV6-1 | - | - | TGTGCCAGCTGTATTTTTGGGGACTTATACAATGAGCAGTTCTTC | CASCIFGDLYNEQFF
TRBJ2-6 | TRBV4-1 | TRBD2 | - | TGCGCCAGCAAGTCACGGGGGGTCGGGGCCAACGTCCTGACTTTC | CASKSRGVGANVLTF
TRBJ1-1 | TRBV12-1 | - | once | TGTGCCAGCATAAAACAGGGGGATAAAGACACTGAAGCTTTCTTT | CASIKQGDKDTEAFF
TRBJ1-1 | TRBV5-1 | - | - | TGCGCCAGCAGCTTGAGGGGGGACACTGAAGCTTTCTTT | CASSLRGDTEAFF
TRBJ2-1 | TRBV5-6 | - | - | TGTGCCAGCAGCTTTCTGCGGGCTGACTCCTACAATGAGCAGTTCTTC | CASSFLRADSYNEQFF
TRBJ2-1 | TRBV4-1 | TRBD2 | - | TGCGCCAGCAGCCAAGATTGGACTAGCGGTTACAATGAGCAGTTCTTC | CASSQDWTSGYNEQFF
TRBJ2-2 | TRBV2 | - | - | TGTGCCAGCAGTGGCCAGGGTTACGGCACCGGGGAGCTGTTTTTT | CASSGQGYGTGELFF
TRBJ2-1 | TRBV9 | - | few | TGTGCCAGCAGCGTAACAGATTACAATGAGCAGTTCTTC | CASSVTDYNEQFF
TRBJ1-5 | TRBV19 | - | - | TGTGCCAGTACCCCCGCAGGGGTTCAGCCCCAGCATTTT | CASTPAGVQPQHF
TRBJ1-5 | TRBV7-8 | - | - | TGTGCCAGCAGCCCAGGGTGGGATCAGCCCCAGCATTTT | CASSPGWDQPQHF
TRBJ2-5 | TRBV7-9 | TRBD2 | few | TGTGCCAGCAGCTTTTTCCTAGCGGGGGATGGGGGAGAGACCCAGTACTTC | CASSFFLAGDGGETQYF
TRBJ2-7 | TRBV6-6 | - | - | TGTGCCAGCAGCTTACACCTCTCCTACGAGCAGTACTTC | CASSLHLSYEQYF
TRBJ2-7 | TRBV5-6 | - | - | TGTGCCAGCAGCTTCGGGGCCTACGAGCAGTACTTC | CASSFGAYEQYF
TRBJ2-6 | TRBV7-6 | - | - | TGTGCCAGCAGACCCCTCCCGGCAAAAGAACATTCTGGGGCCAACGTCCTGACTTTC | CASRPLPAKEHSGANVLTF
TRBJ2-2 | TRBV7-6 | - | - | TGTGCCAGCAGCCCCTTTCTACCCGAAGGGGACACCGGGGAGCTGTTTTTT | CASSPFLPEGDTGELFF
TRBJ2-5 | TRBV10-3 | TRBD1 | - | TGTGCCATCAGTGAGTGGGACAGGGAGGAGACCCAGTACTTC | CAISEWDREETQYF